What follows are 2 T cell receptor beta chains derived from one specimen sequenced in a study of control samples from healthy donors and cancer patients. The repertoire was sequenced with immunoSEQ multiplex PCR; TCRdb's copy has only in-frame clones and lacks some. The sample has around 51,000 clones, about 80% seen once. Sequenced input: blood. Receptor source: a man in his 70s in good health.

The chain is built from TRBV14 and TRBJ2-5; the D is unclear. The CDR3 is 14 amino acids. Germline-derived CDR1 and CDR2 are SGHDN and FVKESK. The germline V and J ends were trimmed by 5 bases and 6 bases, with 16 bases remaining between them. The CDR3 protein is CASSEAGTQQTQYF. The CDR3 DNA sequence: TGTGCCAGCAGCGAAGCAGGAACGCAACAGACCCAGTACTTC. The full variable domain, completed using reference TRBV14 and TRBJ2-5, is EAGVTQFPSHSVIEKGQTVTLRCDPISGHDNLYWYRRVMGKEIKFLLHFVKESKQDESGMPNNRFLAERTGGTYSTLKVQPAELEDSGVYFCASSEAGTQQTQYFGPGTRLLVL.

This rearrangement joins TRBV7-2 to TRBJ2-7; possibly TRBD1 or TRBD2 for D (5 bases each). Trimming removed 4 bases from V and 4 bases from J, with 17 bases in between. The CDR3 runs to 15 residues. Germline values: CDR1 SGHTA, CDR2 FQGNSA. CDR3 sequence reads: CASSSRSGSGYEQYF. The CDR3 nucleotides are TGTGCCAGCAGCTCCCGATCAGGGAGCGGATACGAGCAGTACTTC.